Described below is a single T cell receptor beta chain sequence and its context. The germline gives CDR1 MNHEY, CDR2 SMNVEV (reference sequence). The V end lost 3 bases, the J end lost 2 bases, and 10 bases lay between the germline ends. The CDR3 loop spans 14 amino acids. These data originate in a study of blood T cell repertoires in COVID-19. Study details: The origin of the acute and convalescent COVID-19 samples was the United States, Italy and Spain. Sources were T cells, B-cell-depleted T cells, or PBMCs; the material itself was cDNA or gDNA.

Original data processing: Amplifying reference gene primers gave estimates of nucleated cell counts. Profiling relied on immunoSEQ multiplex PCR, and the TCRdb table lists in-frame clones only, not all of them. V and J calls and clone size are as listed in that table; D and trimming were resolved from the DNA. In the table there are approximately 150,000 clones, roughly 86% of which are singletons. This TCR was sampled from a woman in her fifties or sixties with acute or convalescent COVID-19. The specimen sequenced was peripheral blood. The V gene is TRBV27, the J gene TRBJ1-1; a possible D gene is TRBD1 (5 bases). The CDR3 sequence: CASSFQGDNTEAFF. Here the CDR3 DNA reads TGTGCCAGCAGTTTCCAGGGCGATAACACTGAAGCTTTCTTT.